The 21 T cell receptor beta chains given below trace back to one sample, sequenced in a study of blood T cells in healthy people across ages (dated by TCRdb to about 2015). Preparation of the library involved 5' RACE. Instrument used: Illumina HiSeq 2500. A second PCR of about 6 to 11 cycles was run with a J-beta primer mix and a sample-barcoded 5' primer. Through fastp at Q25 and MiXCR, TCRdb rebuilt clones from the public reads, retaining in-frame beta chains. For every CDR3 protein sequence, its rows merge into one entry that carries the most common genes and DNA. The sample table lists about 750,000 distinct CDR3 sequences, about 48% of them with a count of one. Of the sample, roughly 40% is held by the ten largest clones. Sequencing was carried out using blood. The source is a man of 80 years or more in good health.

The chain employs TRBV20-1 and TRBJ1-1; tentative D call: TRBD1 (5 bases). Looked up from germline, CDR1 is DFQATT and CDR2 is SNEGSKA (reference sequence). This CDR3 region has 15 residues. Trimming removed 3 bases at V and 2 bases at J, with 16 bases between. The CDR3 DNA reads as TGCAGTGCTAGTAGGGGATTCAGAACAAACACTGAAGCTTTCTTT. Amino acids: CSASRGFRTNTEAFF.

In nucleotides, the CDR3 is TGTGCCAGCAGTCCCCACCCTTCCGGAGGGACAGATACGCAGTATTTT. Encoded protein: CASSPHPSGGTDTQYF. This chain uses TRBV27 with TRBJ2-3; tentatively, D is TRBD2 (6 bases). CDR1 is MNHEY and CDR2 is SMNVEV in the germline V gene (reference sequence). This CDR3 has 16 residues. Trimming stripped 5 bases from V and 3 bases from J, with 18 bases between.

The chain couples TRBV29-1 to TRBJ1-2, with D possibly being TRBD1 (5 bases). The germline CDR1 and CDR2 sequences are SQVTM and ANQGSEA. There are 14 residues in the CDR3. V lost 3 bases and J 7 bases, leaving 18 bases between the germline ends. The CDR3 here is CSVDDGTASRGYTF. The CDR3 region has the DNA TGCAGCGTTGACGACGGGACGGCAAGTCGTGGCTACACCTTC.

The V call is TRBV20-1, the J call TRBJ2-5, with 7 bases that match TRBD2. The J call may be wrong; the DNA end is better matched by TRBJ2-7. Per germline, CDR1 DFQATT and CDR2 SNEGSKA (reference sequence). The CDR3 consists of 16 residues. In DNA, the CDR3 is TGCAGTGCTAGAGATGGGAGGGCGGGAAAATCCTACGAGCAGTACTTC. Protein product: CSARDGRAGKSYEQYF.

The chain employs TRBV24-1 and TRBJ2-3; TRBD1 is a possible D gene (5 bases). From germline, CDR1 is KGHDR and CDR2 SFDVKD. The CDR3 consists of 15 residues. V was clipped by 3 bases and J by 14 bases, with 23 bases between them. The CDR3 nucleotides are TGTGCCACCAGTGATGGTGGGGAAGGACACAGGTACGCGTATTTT. Translated: CATSDGGEGHRYAYF.

The CDR3 DNA reads TGTGCCAGCAGCCCAGAGTCGCGTCTGGGAGCCCTAGCCAAAAACATTCAGTACTTC. It codes for CASSPESRLGALAKNIQYF. The chain uses TRBV6-1 and TRBJ2-4; weak D call: TRBD2 (5 bases). Germline V gene lookup returns CDR1 MNHNS and CDR2 SASEGT. The CDR3 totals 19 residues. V was trimmed by 6 bases and J by 0 bases, leaving 24 bases between them.

A few counts support this clonotype. The chain recombines TRBV12-3 or TRBV12-4 with TRBJ2-6; D is unresolved. V was shortened by 7 bases and J by 0 bases, with 7 bases between the two germline ends. CDR3 length: 14 residues. CDR3 in amino acids: CASTHGSGANVLTF. As DNA, the CDR3 is TGTGCCAGCACCCATGGCTCTGGGGCCAACGTCCTGACTTTC.

This clonotype appeared a single time. V gene TRBV10-3 combines with J gene TRBJ1-1; 9 bases fit TRBD1. CDR3 length: 15 residues. After removal of 3 bases from V and 5 bases from J, the junction contained 7 bases not matched to a gene. CDR1 is ENHRY and CDR2 is SYGVKD in the germline V gene. The CDR3 coding sequence is TGTGCCATCAGTGACCCTGACAGGGGGTGGACTGAAGCTTTCTTT. This codes for CAISDPDRGWTEAFF.

The chain has TRBV20-1 and TRBJ1-5; D unclear. Germline CDR1 and CDR2: DFQATT and SNEGSKA (reference sequence). The ends were cut back, 5 bases at V and 7 bases at J, with 24 bases in the middle. The CDR3 runs 16 residues. The CDR3 sequence is CSAARRAPEGIQPQHF. In DNA form, the CDR3 reads TGCAGTGCTGCCCGCCGGGCCCCAGAGGGAATCCAGCCCCAGCATTTT.

The V gene is TRBV4-1, the J gene TRBJ2-4; D gene uncertain. CDR1 is MGHRA, CDR2 YSYEKL, per germline. The CDR3 loop spans 14 amino acids. Between the trimmed V and J ends, which lost 4 bases and 7 bases, there was a span of 14 bases. CDR3 in DNA: TGCGCCAGCAGCCCGGAAAGGTTGGGGAACATTCAGTACTTC. This translates into CASSPERLGNIQYF.

The CDR3 region is CASSQDLGLAGREQFF. DNA of the CDR3: TGTGCCAGCAGCCAAGATTTAGGACTAGCGGGAAGAGAGCAGTTCTTC. The chain couples TRBV14 to TRBJ2-1, with 12 nucleotides matching TRBD2. The CDR3 consists of 16 residues. After removal of 0 bases from V and 10 bases from J, the junction contained 7 bases not matched to a gene. The germline V gene encodes CDR1 SGHDN and CDR2 FVKESK.

This clonotype was counted many times. The chain carries TRBV12-3 or TRBV12-4 and TRBJ1-1; a weak D match, TRBD1 (5 bases). The CDR3 is made up of 14 amino acids. V was pared by 3 bases and J by 3 bases, with 11 bases between. CDR3 sequence: CASSFQGRDTEAFF. The CDR3 DNA sequence: TGTGCCAGCAGTTTCCAGGGTCGGGACACTGAAGCTTTCTTT.

The V call is TRBV6-2 or TRBV6-3, the J call TRBJ2-5; D uncertain. Germline V lookup: CDR1 MNHEY, CDR2 SVGEGT. The CDR3 contains 12 residues. Trimming shortened V by 3 bases and J by 5 bases, and 7 bases separated the two germline ends. DNA of the CDR3: TGTGCCAGCAGTTATCCCATCGAGACCCAGTACTTC. Protein sequence: CASSYPIETQYF.

A single count supports this clonotype. J is TRBJ2-3 and V is TRBV7-2, with unresolved D. The CDR3 covers 14 residues. The V gene lost 1 base and the J gene lost 2 bases, with 7 bases spanning the gap. Germline CDR1 reads SGHTA; CDR2 reads FQGNSA. The CDR3 nucleotides are TGTGCCAGCAGCTTAGGAAGTACCACAGATACGCAGTATTTT. Its protein is CASSLGSTTDTQYF.

In its sample, this clonotype was seen many times. The chain links TRBV5-1 to TRBJ2-1; D remains ambiguous. The CDR3 extends over 13 amino acids. The V end lost 2 bases, the J end lost 7 bases, and 10 bases lay between the germline ends. Germline V gene sequence: CDR1 SGHRS, CDR2 YFSETQ. The CDR3 coding sequence is TGCGCCAGCAGCTTCGTTAGTGGGAATGAGCAGTTCTTC. Protein sequence: CASSFVSGNEQFF.

This sequence joins TRBV27 and TRBJ2-6; D gene unclear. V shed 5 bases and J shed 0 bases, with 14 bases lying between them. This CDR3 is built from 17 residues. CDR1 and CDR2 (germline): MNHEY, SMNVEV (reference sequence). The CDR3 nucleotides are TGTGCCAGCAGTCCCCGGTTCTCCCTCTCTGGGGCCAACGTCCTGACTTTC. Translation gives CASSPRFSLSGANVLTF. The whole variable domain, remainder taken from reference TRBV27 and TRBJ2-6, is EAQVTQNPRYLITVTGKKLTVTCSQNMNHEYMSWYRQDPGLGLRQIYYSMNVEVTDKGDVPEGYKVSRKEKRNFPLILESPSPNQTSLYFCASSPRFSLSGANVLTFGAGSRLTVL.

Note on this clonotype: A clone one base away is much larger, so this may be a read error. V and J are TRBV12-3 or TRBV12-4 and TRBJ1-2; no firm D call. The CDR3 contains 14 residues. V dropped 3 bases and J dropped 4 bases, with 12 bases sitting between them. The CDR3 region has the DNA TGTGCCAGCAGTTTGGGTACAGCTAGCTATGGCTACACCTTC. This sequence encodes CASSLGTASYGYTF.

In this sample, this clonotype turned up a few times. The rearrangement uses TRBV7-2 and TRBJ2-1; D not certain. V shed 2 bases and J shed 6 bases, with 11 bases lying between them. This CDR3 comprises 14 residues. The germline gives CDR1 SGHTA, CDR2 FQGNSA. The CDR3 DNA sequence: TGTGCCAGCAGCTTAATTTCTAGTTCCAATGAGCAGTTCTTC. It encodes CASSLISSSNEQFF.

V and J are TRBV3-1 and TRBJ1-2; D remains unclear. The germline V and J ends were trimmed by 2 bases and 5 bases, with 9 bases remaining between them. Germline assignment: CDR1 LGHDT and CDR2 YNNKEL (reference sequence). CDR3 length: 13 residues. DNA of the CDR3: TGTGCCAGCAGCCAAAGCGGGATATATGGCTACACCTTC. Protein product: CASSQSGIYGYTF.

This clonotype has only one observation. CDR3 sequence reads: CASSIRTGWGKLFF. CDR3 in DNA: TGTGCCAGCAGTATTAGGACAGGGTGGGGAAAACTGTTTTTT. The chain couples TRBV28 to TRBJ1-4, with 8 bases lining up with TRBD1. The CDR3 is made up of 14 amino acids. Germline CDR1 reads MDHEN; CDR2 reads SYDVKM. V trimming: 5 bases; J trimming: 10 bases; junction bases outside the gene matches: 9.

CDR3 sequence: CASSRDRSAWHNEQFF. The CDR3 DNA reads TGTGCCAGCAGCCGAGATCGTAGCGCGTGGCACAATGAGCAGTTCTTC. The chain is built from TRBV4-2 and TRBJ2-1; the D gene is possibly TRBD2 (5 bases). This CDR3 spans 16 amino acids. Germline loops: CDR1 LGHNA, CDR2 YNFKEQ. V was cut by 4 bases and J by 5 bases, with 18 bases left in between.